This record concerns one T cell receptor beta chain sequence. This specimen comes from a study of PD-L1 blockade in urothelial cancer. Assay: immunoSEQ multiplex PCR; the TCRdb copy retains only in-frame clones and omits some. In the table there are approximately 47,000 clones, 75% to 85% of which are singletons. Time point: pretreatment peripheral blood. With 5 bases clipped from V and 7 bases from J, the junction kept 10 bases outside the gene matches. The germline CDR1 and CDR2 sequences are SGHTA and FQGNSA. This CDR3 is 16 amino acids long. The origin of this receptor is a man aged 50 to 60 with urothelial cancer. V and J are TRBV7-2 and TRBJ2-3, with 12 positions matching TRBD1. Sequencing was performed on PBMCs, taken around atezolizumab (anti-PD-L1) treatment. CDR3 DNA sequence: TGTGCCAGCAGCCCTCTGGGACAGGGGGCGACGAATACGCAGTATTTT. Encoded protein: CASSPLGQGATNTQYF.